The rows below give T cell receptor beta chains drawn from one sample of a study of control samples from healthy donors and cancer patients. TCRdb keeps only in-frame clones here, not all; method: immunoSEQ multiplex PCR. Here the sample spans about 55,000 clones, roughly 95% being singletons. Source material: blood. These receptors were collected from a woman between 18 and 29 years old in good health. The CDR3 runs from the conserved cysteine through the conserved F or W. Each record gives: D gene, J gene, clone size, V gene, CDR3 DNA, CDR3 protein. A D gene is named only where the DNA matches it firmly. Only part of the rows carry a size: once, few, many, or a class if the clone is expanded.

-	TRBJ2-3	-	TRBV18	TGTGCCAGCTCGACGGCAGTGATTTCCCAAGCAGATACGCAGTATTTT	CASSTAVISQADTQYF
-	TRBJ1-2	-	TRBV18	TGTGCCAGCTCCGTCCTTGGGGCAGGGGAGGAAGCTAACTATGGCTACACCTTC	CASSVLGAGEEANYGYTF
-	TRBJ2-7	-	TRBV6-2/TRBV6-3	TGTGCCAGCAGTTCCTCCCCAGGCCTACAATACGAGCAGTACTTC	CASSSSPGLQYEQYF
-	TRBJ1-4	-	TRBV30	TGTGCCTGGAGGGGAACCGAAAAACTGTTTTTT	CAWRGTEKLFF
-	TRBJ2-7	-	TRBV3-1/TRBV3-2	TGTGCCAGCAGCCCCAATATAGGGCATACCTACGAGCAGTACTTC	CASSPNIGHTYEQYF
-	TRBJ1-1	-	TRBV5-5	TGTGCCAGCAGCTTGCTTACAGTCCGGGGCACTGAAGCTTTCTTT	CASSLLTVRGTEAFF
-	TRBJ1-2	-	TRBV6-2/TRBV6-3	TGTGCCAGCAGTTACGGAAGGGGTCCCTATGGCTACACCTTC	CASSYGRGPYGYTF
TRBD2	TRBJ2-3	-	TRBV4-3	TGCGCCAGCAGCCTATCCCCCCCGGGACTAAACACAGATACGCAGTATTTT	CASSLSPPGLNTDTQYF
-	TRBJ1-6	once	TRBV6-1	TGTGCCAGCAGTGAGGCCGTACCGCGTTCACCCCTCCACTTT	CASSEAVPRSPLHF
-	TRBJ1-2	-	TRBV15	TGTGCCACCAGCAGCACATTCGGTTCCTCTGGCTACACCTTC	CATSSTFGSSGYTF
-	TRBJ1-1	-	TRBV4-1	TGCGCCAGCAGCCAAGACAGGGTGGACACTGAAGCTTTCTTT	CASSQDRVDTEAFF
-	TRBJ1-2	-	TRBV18	TGTGCCAGCTCACCACCTATTACAGGCTTATATGGCTACACCTTC	CASSPPITGLYGYTF
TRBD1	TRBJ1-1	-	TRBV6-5	TGTGCCAGCAAGCGCCCCGGACAGGCGAACACTGAAGCTTTCTTT	CASKRPGQANTEAFF
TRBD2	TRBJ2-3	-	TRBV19	TGTGCCAGTAGTGGACTAGCGGGGAGCACAGATACGCAGTATTTT	CASSGLAGSTDTQYF
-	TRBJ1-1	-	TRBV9	TGTGCCAGCAGACAGGACAGTCTTGAAGCTTTCTTT	CASRQDSLEAFF
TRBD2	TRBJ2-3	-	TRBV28	TGTGCCAGCAGTGCCAATGAGGGGACTAGCGGAGATAGCACAGATACGCAGTATTTT	CASSANEGTSGDSTDTQYF
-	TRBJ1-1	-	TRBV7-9	TGTGCCAGCAGCCCCGCTTCCAAAGGGCAGATGAACACTGAAGCTTTCTTT	CASSPASKGQMNTEAFF
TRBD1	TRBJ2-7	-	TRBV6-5	TGTGCCAGCAGTTACTTAGGGGGACAGAAAACCTACGAGCAGTACTTC	CASSYLGGQKTYEQYF
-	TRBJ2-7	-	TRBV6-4	TGTGCCAGCAGTGTCGACGCCTCTCGGGAGCAGTACTTC	CASSVDASREQYF
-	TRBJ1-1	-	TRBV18	TGTGCCAGCTCACCACAGGGGAACACTGAAGCTTTCTTT	CASSPQGNTEAFF
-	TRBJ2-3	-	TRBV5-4	TGTGCCAGCAGCCGGGACCTCGGGGCCCCAGATACGCAGTATTTT	CASSRDLGAPDTQYF
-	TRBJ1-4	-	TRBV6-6	TGTGCCAGCAGTCTCAGGGTCGGAAAACTGTTTTTT	CASSLRVGKLFF
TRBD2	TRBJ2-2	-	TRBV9	TGTGCCAGCAGCGTAGAGGGAGGGCTTGGCGGGGAGCTGTTTTTT	CASSVEGGLGGELFF
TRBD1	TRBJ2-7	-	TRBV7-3	TGTGCCAGAATCATCCGGGACAGGCTTCTTCCGTACGAGCAGTACTTC	CARIIRDRLLPYEQYF